Listed below are T cell receptor beta chains from one sample, sequenced in a study of regulatory T cells in long-lasting Graves disease. TCRdb analysed the multiplex PCR reads with MiXCR anew, one entry per CDR3 protein. Of 520,000 or so distinct CDR3 sequences detected, more than 10% appear once; the ten largest clones hold 8% to 10%. These data also featured in a second study, about T cells in Graves' hyperthyroidism and ophthalmopathy.

Material: peripheral blood mononuclear cells (PBMCs), obtained at new diagnosis, from a patient treated with antithyroid drugs. All receptors come from a woman in her 30s with Graves disease. CDR3s include the opening cysteine and the closing phenylalanine or tryptophan. Each record gives: J gene, clone size, V gene, D gene, CDR3 DNA, CDR3 protein. The D gene is left open where the match is weak. Size values are once, few and many counts, or a class for expanded clones, and some rows have none.

TRBJ2-2,-,TRBV6-2/TRBV6-3,-,TGTGCCAGCGGGGGCGAGTACTCCGGCCCGCGAAACACCGGGGAGCTGTTTTTT,CASGGEYSGPRNTGELFF
TRBJ2-1,-,TRBV14,-,TGTGCCAGCAGCCAGGAAGACTGGGGTCTTTATGAGCAGTTCTTC,CASSQEDWGLYEQFF
TRBJ1-1,many,TRBV20-1,-,TGCAGTGCTAGAGCGGCAGCTATGAACACTGAAGCTTTCTTT,CSARAAAMNTEAFF
TRBJ2-7,-,TRBV19,-,TGTGCCAGTAGTATCTTGGGTTACCGGACGGCGGACGAGCAGTACTTC,CASSILGYRTADEQYF
TRBJ1-5,many,TRBV6-1,-,TGTGCCAGCAGTGAGCGGGGAAATCAGCCCCAGCATTTT,CASSERGNQPQHF
TRBJ1-5,many,TRBV12-3/TRBV12-4,-,TGTGCCAGCAGAAAAGGAGTCCAGGCAATCAATCAGCCCCAGCATTTT,CASRKGVQAINQPQHF
TRBJ2-7,many,TRBV2,TRBD2,TGTGCCAGTATCTTGACTAGCGGGGGTTACGAGCAGTACTTC,CASILTSGGYEQYF
TRBJ2-1,few,TRBV5-8,TRBD2,TGTGCCAGCAGCTTGAACGGGAGGGTCTACAATGAGCAGTTCTTC,CASSLNGRVYNEQFF
TRBJ1-5,few,TRBV19,TRBD1,TGTGCCACCTCGGGACAGACTTTCAATCAGCCCCAGCATTTT,CATSGQTFNQPQHF
TRBJ2-7,many,TRBV20-1,TRBD1,TGCAGTGCTTCGGACAGGGTGTCCTACGAGCAGTACTTC,CSASDRVSYEQYF
TRBJ2-7,-,TRBV20-1,-,TGCAGTGCTAGAGATGGTGCAGCCCCTTGGGAGCAGTGCTTC,CSARDGAAPWEQCF
TRBJ2-5,-,TRBV9,TRBD2,TGTGCCAGCAGCGTAGCTGCTACTAGCGGGCAAGAGACCCAGTACTTC,CASSVAATSGQETQYF
TRBJ1-5,few,TRBV28,-,TGTGCCAGCAGTTTATCGCGGGGAAATCAGCCCCAGCATTTT,CASSLSRGNQPQHF
TRBJ2-1,many,TRBV2,TRBD2,TGTGCCAGCAGTGAAGTCGGAAGCGGGATTAGAGGCAATGAGCAGTTCTTC,CASSEVGSGIRGNEQFF
TRBJ2-7,-,TRBV5-5,-,TGTGCCAGCAGCTTCGGATTACCCCGGGACGAGCAGTACTTC,CASSFGLPRDEQYF
TRBJ2-1,-,TRBV24-1,-,TGTGCCACCAGTGAATCCCTGAATGAGCAGTTCTTC,CATSESLNEQFF
TRBJ1-2,-,TRBV6-1,-,TGTGCCAGCAGCCCCTACCTATTCCGATATGGCTACACCTTC,CASSPYLFRYGYTF
TRBJ2-3,-,TRBV29-1,TRBD2,TGCAGCGTTAGCGGGGGACAAGACGTGGCAGATACGCAGTATTTT,CSVSGGQDVADTQYF
TRBJ2-7,many,TRBV2,-,TGTGCCAGCAGTGAGGGCGGAAGAAGGCTCTTCTACGAGCAGTACTTC,CASSEGGRRLFYEQYF
TRBJ2-1,-,TRBV19,TRBD2,TGTGCCAGTAGTGCAACCGGGACTAGCGGGAGGGATTTCTACAATGAGCAGTTCTTC,CASSATGTSGRDFYNEQFF
TRBJ2-1,few,TRBV5-4,-,TGTGCCAGCAGCTTGGAGGGGGCGGGGTACAATGAGCAGTTCTTC,CASSLEGAGYNEQFF
TRBJ2-2,few,TRBV20-1,TRBD2,TGCAGTGCTTCGCGGACTAGCGGCACCGGGGAGCTGTTTTTT,CSASRTSGTGELFF
TRBJ2-7,many,TRBV29-1,-,TGCAGCGTTGGGGTTCAGGGCGATCCCTCCTACGAGCAGTACTTC,CSVGVQGDPSYEQYF
TRBJ2-7,many,TRBV27,TRBD2,TGTGCCAGCACTCGAATCCATGCGGGAGCGAGCTCCTACGAGCAGTACTTC,CASTRIHAGASSYEQYF
TRBJ2-1,many,TRBV7-2,-,TGTGCCAGCAGCTTACGGCCCCAGGGAAACTACAATGAGCAGTTCTTC,CASSLRPQGNYNEQFF
TRBJ1-4,many,TRBV27,-,TGTGCCAGCAGTCCGTTACAGGGCCTTGCAACTAATGAAAAACTGTTTTTT,CASSPLQGLATNEKLFF
TRBJ2-1,many,TRBV18,TRBD2,TGTGCCAGCTCACCACTTAGCGGGAGCGTCGGGGATGAGCAGTTCTTC,CASSPLSGSVGDEQFF
TRBJ2-2,many,TRBV5-8,-,TGTGCCAGCAGCTCGTACAGGGTAGGAACCGGGGAGCTGTTTTTT,CASSSYRVGTGELFF
TRBJ2-7,many,TRBV7-9,TRBD1,TGTGCCAGCAGCTTAGCCCAAGGGACAGGCACTACCTACGAGCAGTACTTC,CASSLAQGTGTTYEQYF
TRBJ1-1,few,TRBV28,-,TGTGCCAGCAGGGATTACAGAACCCCTGAAGCTTTCTTT,CASRDYRTPEAFF
TRBJ2-4,once,TRBV18,TRBD1,TGTGCCAGCTCACCGGGACAGGGAAAAAACATTCAGTACTTC,CASSPGQGKNIQYF
TRBJ1-1,-,TRBV24-1,-,TGTGCCACCAGGGGCGGATCAGGGAACACTGAAGCTTTCTTT,CATRGGSGNTEAFF
TRBJ1-1,many,TRBV6-1,-,TGTGCCAGCAGTGGAGGGCTGAATATGAACACTGAAGCTTTCTTT,CASSGGLNMNTEAFF
TRBJ1-1,-,TRBV9,-,TGTGCCAGCAGCGTAGGTTCATCCCCGGGACCAGAAGCTTTCTTT,CASSVGSSPGPEAFF
TRBJ2-1,-,TRBV7-9,TRBD2,TGTGCCAGCAGCCCTCGGACTAGCGTGAGCTACAATGAGCAGTTCTTC,CASSPRTSVSYNEQFF
TRBJ2-1,-,TRBV6-1,TRBD1,TGTGCCAGCAGACAACGGAGGACAGGGGGGGAGTGGGAACACTTATACAATGAGCAGTTCTTC,CASRQRRTGGEWEHLYNEQFF
TRBJ2-7,many,TRBV27,-,TGTGCCAGCAGTCGACAGCAAGGTGAAAGCTACGAGCAGTACTTC,CASSRQQGESYEQYF
TRBJ2-3,many,TRBV12-3/TRBV12-4,TRBD2,TGTGCCAGCAGTTTACGGGGGGTAGAGACAGATACGCAGTATTTT,CASSLRGVETDTQYF
TRBJ2-7,many,TRBV3-1,-,TGTGCCAGCAGCGAGCTAGCGTCCTACGAGCAGTACTTC,CASSELASYEQYF
TRBJ1-1,many,TRBV7-2,TRBD1,TGTGCCAGCAGGGGACAGGTCGGAATGAACACTGAAGCTTTCTTT,CASRGQVGMNTEAFF
TRBJ1-3,-,TRBV6-1,-,TGTGCCAGCAGGAGGGGGGGCTCTGGAAACACCATATATTTT,CASRRGGSGNTIYF
TRBJ2-7,-,TRBV6-1,-,TGTGCCAGCGGAGCGGTGAGTCGCTACGAGCAGTACTTC,CASGAVSRYEQYF
TRBJ2-1,-,TRBV2,-,TGTGCCAGCAGGGAACCACACACTAATGAGCAGTTCTTC,CASREPHTNEQFF
TRBJ1-1,few,TRBV6-1,TRBD1,TGTGCCAGCAGTACGTGGACAGGGGAGGACACTGAAGCTTTCTTT,CASSTWTGEDTEAFF
TRBJ2-5,-,TRBV28,TRBD2,TGTGCCAGCAGTTATAGCGGGAAATTGAGGGAGACCCAGTACTTC,CASSYSGKLRETQYF
TRBJ2-2,many,TRBV19,-,TGTGCCAGTAGTATTGGAGGACACATAAACACCGGGGAGCTGTTTTTT,CASSIGGHINTGELFF
TRBJ1-1,many,TRBV18,TRBD1,TGTGCCAGCTCACCCGACAGGGGCACTGAAGCTTTCTTT,CASSPDRGTEAFF
TRBJ1-6,-,TRBV19,-,TGTGCCAGTAGTAAAAGACCAGGAACCAATTCACCCCTCCACTTT,CASSKRPGTNSPLHF
TRBJ2-1,-,TRBV7-2,-,TGTGCCAGCAGCGCAATGGACACAGCCAACGGGTACAATGAGCAGTTCTTC,CASSAMDTANGYNEQFF
TRBJ2-7,few,TRBV20-1,-,TGCAGTGCTAGAGATCTTTATGGGAGCGCCTACGAGCAGTACTTC,CSARDLYGSAYEQYF
TRBJ2-3,many,TRBV27,TRBD2,TGTGCCAGTAGAACGCCGGGACTAGTCGTAAATACGCAGTATTTT,CASRTPGLVVNTQYF
TRBJ2-7,many,TRBV11-2,-,TGTGCCAGCAGCTTAGACCGCTTCGAGCAGTACTTC,CASSLDRFEQYF
TRBJ2-1,many,TRBV30,-,TGTGCCTGGGGAAGTGGGGGGTCGAATGAGCAGTTCTTC,CAWGSGGSNEQFF
TRBJ2-5,-,TRBV3-1,-,TGTGCCAGCAGCCAAGCACAGGGCCGCAAGACCCAGTACTTC,CASSQAQGRKTQYF
TRBJ1-1,once,TRBV19,-,TGTGCCAGTAGTATCGCTTCTTTCTTT,CASSIASFF